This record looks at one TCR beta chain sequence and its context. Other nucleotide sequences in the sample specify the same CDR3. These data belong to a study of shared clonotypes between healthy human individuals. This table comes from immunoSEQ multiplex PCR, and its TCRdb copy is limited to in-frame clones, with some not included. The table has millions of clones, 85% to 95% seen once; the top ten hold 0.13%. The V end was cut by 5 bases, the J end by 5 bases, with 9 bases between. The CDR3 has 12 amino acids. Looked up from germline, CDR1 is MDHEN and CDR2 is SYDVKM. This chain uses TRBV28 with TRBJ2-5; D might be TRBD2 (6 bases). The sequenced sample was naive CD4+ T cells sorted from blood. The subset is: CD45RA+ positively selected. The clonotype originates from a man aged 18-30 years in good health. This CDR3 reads CASSGGWETQYF. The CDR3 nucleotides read TGTGCCAGCAGTGGGGGGTGGGAGACCCAGTACTTC.